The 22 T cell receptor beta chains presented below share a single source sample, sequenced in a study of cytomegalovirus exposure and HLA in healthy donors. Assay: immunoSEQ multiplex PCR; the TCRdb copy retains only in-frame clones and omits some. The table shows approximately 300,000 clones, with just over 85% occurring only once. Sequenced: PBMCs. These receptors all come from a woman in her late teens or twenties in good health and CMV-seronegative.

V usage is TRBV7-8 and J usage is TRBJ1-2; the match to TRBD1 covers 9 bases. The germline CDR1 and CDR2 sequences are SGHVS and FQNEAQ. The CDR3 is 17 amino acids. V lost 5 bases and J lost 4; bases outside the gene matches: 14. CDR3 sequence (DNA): TGTGCCAGCAGCCTGAAATACCGACAGGGGGGGCTCTATGGCTACACCTTC. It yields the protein CASSLKYRQGGLYGYTF.

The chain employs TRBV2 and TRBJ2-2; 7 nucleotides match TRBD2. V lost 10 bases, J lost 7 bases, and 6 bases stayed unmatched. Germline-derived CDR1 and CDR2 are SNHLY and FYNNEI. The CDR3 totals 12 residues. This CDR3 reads CATGLEDGELFF. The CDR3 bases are TGTGCCACCGGACTAGAAGACGGGGAGCTGTTTTTT.

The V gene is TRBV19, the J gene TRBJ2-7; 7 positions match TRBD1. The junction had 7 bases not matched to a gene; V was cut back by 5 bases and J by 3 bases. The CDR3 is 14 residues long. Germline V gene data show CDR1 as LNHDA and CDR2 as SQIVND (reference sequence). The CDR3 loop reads CASSPHRGCYEQYF. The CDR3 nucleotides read TGTGCCAGTAGTCCTCACAGGGGCTGCTACGAGCAGTACTTC.

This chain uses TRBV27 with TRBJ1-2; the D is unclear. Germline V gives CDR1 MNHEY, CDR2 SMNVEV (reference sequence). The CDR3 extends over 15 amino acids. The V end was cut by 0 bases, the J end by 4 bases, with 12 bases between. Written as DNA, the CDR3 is TGTGCCAGCAGTTTATCTTGGGAGGGAGGCTATGGCTACACCTTC. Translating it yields CASSLSWEGGYGYTF.

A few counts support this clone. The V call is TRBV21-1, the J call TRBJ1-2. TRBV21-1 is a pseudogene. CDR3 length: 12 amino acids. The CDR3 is CASSHGGYGYTF. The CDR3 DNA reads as TGTGCCAGCAGCCACGGGGGCTATGGCTACACCTTC.

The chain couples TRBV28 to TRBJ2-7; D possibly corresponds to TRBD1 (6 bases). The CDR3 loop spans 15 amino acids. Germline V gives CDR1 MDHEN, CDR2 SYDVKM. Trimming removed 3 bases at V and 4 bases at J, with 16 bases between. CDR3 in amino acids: CASSFFEGVFYEQYF. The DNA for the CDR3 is TGTGCCAGCAGTTTTTTCGAGGGGGTTTTTTACGAGCAGTACTTC.

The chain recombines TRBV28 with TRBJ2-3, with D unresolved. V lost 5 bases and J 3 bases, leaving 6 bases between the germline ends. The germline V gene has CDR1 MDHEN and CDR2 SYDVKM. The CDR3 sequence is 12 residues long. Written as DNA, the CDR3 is TGTGCCAGCAGTATCCAGACAGATACGCAGTATTTT. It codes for CASSIQTDTQYF.

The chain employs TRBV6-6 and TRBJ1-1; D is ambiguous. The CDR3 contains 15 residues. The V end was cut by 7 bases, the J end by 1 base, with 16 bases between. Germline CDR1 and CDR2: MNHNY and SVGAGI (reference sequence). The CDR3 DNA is TGTGCCAGCACTGGTGGAGGGTTTGGGAACACTGAAGCTTTCTTT. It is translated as CASTGGGFGNTEAFF.

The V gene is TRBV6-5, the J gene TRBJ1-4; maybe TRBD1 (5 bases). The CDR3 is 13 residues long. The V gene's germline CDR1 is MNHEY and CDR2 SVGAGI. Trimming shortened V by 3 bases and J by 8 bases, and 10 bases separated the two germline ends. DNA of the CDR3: TGTGCCAGCAGTTATGACAGCGACGAAAAACTGTTTTTT. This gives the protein CASSYDSDEKLFF.

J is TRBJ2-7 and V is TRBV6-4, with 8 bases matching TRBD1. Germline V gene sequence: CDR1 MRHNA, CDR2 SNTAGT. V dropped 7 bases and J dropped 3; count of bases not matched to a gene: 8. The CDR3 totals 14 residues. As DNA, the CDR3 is TGTGCCAGCACCATGGGACAGGCACTCTACGAGCAGTACTTC. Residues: CASTMGQALYEQYF.

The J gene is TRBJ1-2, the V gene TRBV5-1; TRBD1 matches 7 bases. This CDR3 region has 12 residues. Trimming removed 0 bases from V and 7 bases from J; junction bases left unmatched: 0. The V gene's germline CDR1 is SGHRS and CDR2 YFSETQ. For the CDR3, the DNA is TGCGCCAGCAGCTTGGACAGGGGTGGCTACACCTTC. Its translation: CASSLDRGGYTF.

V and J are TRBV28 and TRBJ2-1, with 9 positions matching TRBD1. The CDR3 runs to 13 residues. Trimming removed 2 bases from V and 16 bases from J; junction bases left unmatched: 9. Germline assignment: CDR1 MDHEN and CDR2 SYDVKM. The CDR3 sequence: CASSLEAWDRDFF. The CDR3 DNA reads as TGTGCCAGCAGTTTAGAAGCTTGGGACAGGGACTTCTTC.

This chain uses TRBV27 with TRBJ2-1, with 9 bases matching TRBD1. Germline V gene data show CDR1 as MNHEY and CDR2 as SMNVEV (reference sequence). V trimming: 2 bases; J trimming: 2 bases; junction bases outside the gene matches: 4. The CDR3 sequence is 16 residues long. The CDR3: CASSLRTGDTYNEQFF. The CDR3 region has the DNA TGTGCCAGCAGTTTACGGACAGGGGACACCTACAATGAGCAGTTCTTC.

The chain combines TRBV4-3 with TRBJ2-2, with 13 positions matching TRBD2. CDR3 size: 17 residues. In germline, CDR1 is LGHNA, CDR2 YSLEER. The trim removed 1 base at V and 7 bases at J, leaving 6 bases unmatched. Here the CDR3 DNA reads TGCGCCAGCAGCCAAGTACTAGCGGGAGGGCTGAGCGGGGAGCTGTTTTTT. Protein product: CASSQVLAGGLSGELFF.

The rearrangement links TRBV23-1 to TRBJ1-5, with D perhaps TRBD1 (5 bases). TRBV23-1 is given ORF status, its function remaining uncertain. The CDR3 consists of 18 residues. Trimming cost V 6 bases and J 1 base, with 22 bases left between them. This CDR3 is CASSPTWGGSGSNQPQHF. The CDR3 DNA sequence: TGCGCCAGCAGCCCCACCTGGGGGGGATCGGGGAGCAATCAGCCCCAGCATTTT.

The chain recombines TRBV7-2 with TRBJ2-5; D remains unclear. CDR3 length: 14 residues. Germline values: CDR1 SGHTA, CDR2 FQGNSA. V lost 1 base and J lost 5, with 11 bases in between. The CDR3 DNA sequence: TGTGCCAGCAGCTTAGGGCCCGAGGCGGAGACCCAGTACTTC. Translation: CASSLGPEAETQYF.

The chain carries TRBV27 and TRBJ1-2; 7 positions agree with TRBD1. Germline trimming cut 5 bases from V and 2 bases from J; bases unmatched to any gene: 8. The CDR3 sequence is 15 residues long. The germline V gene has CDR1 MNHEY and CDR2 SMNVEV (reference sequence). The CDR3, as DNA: TGTGCCAGCAGTCCCTCCCGACAGGGAAACTATGGCTACACCTTC. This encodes CASSPSRQGNYGYTF.

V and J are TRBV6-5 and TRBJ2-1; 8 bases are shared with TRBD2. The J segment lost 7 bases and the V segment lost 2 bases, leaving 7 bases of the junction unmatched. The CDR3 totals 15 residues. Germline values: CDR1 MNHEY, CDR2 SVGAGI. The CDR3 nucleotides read TGTGCCAGCAGTTACACTGGGACTAGAAATAATGAGCAGTTCTTC. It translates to CASSYTGTRNNEQFF.

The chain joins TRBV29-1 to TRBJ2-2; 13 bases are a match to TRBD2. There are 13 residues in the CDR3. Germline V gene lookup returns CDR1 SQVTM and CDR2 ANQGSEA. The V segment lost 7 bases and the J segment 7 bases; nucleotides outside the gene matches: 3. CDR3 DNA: TGCAGCGCTGGACTAGCGGGAGACGGGGAGCTGTTTTTT. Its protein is CSAGLAGDGELFF.

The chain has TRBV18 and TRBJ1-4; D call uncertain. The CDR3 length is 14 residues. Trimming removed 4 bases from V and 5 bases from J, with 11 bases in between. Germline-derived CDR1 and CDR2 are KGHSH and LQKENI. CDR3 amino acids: CASSRRGLNEKLFF. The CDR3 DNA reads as TGTGCCAGCTCACGGCGGGGTCTGAATGAAAAACTGTTTTTT.

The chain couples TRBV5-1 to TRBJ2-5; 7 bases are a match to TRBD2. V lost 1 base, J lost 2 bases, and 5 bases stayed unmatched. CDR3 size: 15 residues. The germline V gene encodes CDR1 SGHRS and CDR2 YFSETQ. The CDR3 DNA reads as TGCGCCAGCAGCTTGCCTCTAGCGGAGCAAGAGACCCAGTACTTC. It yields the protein CASSLPLAEQETQYF. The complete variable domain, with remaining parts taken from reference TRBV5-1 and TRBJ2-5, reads KAGVTQTPRYLIKTRGQQVTLSCSPISGHRSVSWYQQTPGQGLQFLFEYFSETQRNKGNFPGRFSGRQFSNSRSEMNVSTLELGDSALYLCASSLPLAEQETQYFGPGTRLLVL.

The DNA of the CDR3 is TGTGCCAGCAGCTTAACGGGATCCGCCAATGAGCAGTTCTTC. As protein: CASSLTGSANEQFF. The chain joins TRBV7-6 to TRBJ2-1; D is possibly TRBD2 (5 bases). Germline CDR1 SGHVS, CDR2 FNYEAQ. With 2 bases removed from V and 6 bases from J, the gap between germline ends came to 11 bases. There are 14 residues in the CDR3. Variable domain in full (rest from reference TRBV7-6 and TRBJ2-1): GAGVSQSPRYKVTKRGQDVALRCDPISGHVSLYWYRQALGQGPEFLTYFNYEAQQDKSGLPNDRFSAERPEGSISTLTIQRTEQRDSAMYRCASSLTGSANEQFFGPGTRLTVL.